This TCR beta chain was retrieved from a study of blood T cell repertoires in COVID-19. Study details: The United States, Italy and Spain provided the acute and convalescent COVID-19 samples.

Data came from immunoSEQ multiplex PCR; TCRdb stores just in-frame clones and leaves some out. The data contain 95,000 to 110,000 clones, 85% to 90% of them singletons. The CDR3 extends over 15 amino acids. Germline CDR1 reads MDHEN; CDR2 reads SYDVKM. Deletions cut 6 bases from V and 7 bases from J, with 18 bases between. This receptor was identified in a human donor in a cohort sampled during active COVID-19. Source material: peripheral blood. This sequence joins TRBV28 and TRBJ2-2; TRBD2 might be the D (6 bases). This CDR3 reads CASSYTSRVGGELFF. The DNA for the CDR3 is TGTGCCAGCAGCTACACTAGCCGGGTGGGCGGGGAGCTGTTTTTT.